This T cell receptor (beta chain) was observed in a study of blood T cells in healthy people across ages. This CDR3 contains 15 residues. CDR1 and CDR2 (germline): DFQATT, SNEGSKA (reference sequence). Trimming removed 1 base from V and 2 bases from J; junction bases left unmatched: 8. This clonotype has a handful of counts. Next came a second PCR, run for roughly 7 to 12 cycles, which used a sample-barcoded 5' primer along with a J-beta primer mix. Each CDR3 protein gets one entry after TCRdb re-called the 5' RACE reads with MiXCR. The sample records 1.5 million to 2 million distinct CDR3 sequences, 30% to 35% being singletons.

The chain uses TRBV20-1 and TRBJ2-7, with 7 bases that match TRBD2. The sequence derives from a woman aged 30 to 39 in good health. Sequencing used blood. The CDR3 here is CSARGLATSTYEQYF. DNA of the CDR3: TGCAGTGCTAGAGGACTAGCTACGAGCACCTACGAGCAGTACTTC.